This T cell receptor beta chain comes out of a study of vaccination effects on CD4 cells after COVID-19. Trimming pared 6 bases from V and 1 base from J, leaving 9 bases between. This CDR3 region has 13 residues. Investigators separated out CD4+ T cells once around eleven days of culture had passed. Negative nucleocapsid antibody tests before and after vaccination confirmed no previous SARS-CoV-2 infection. On day 3 and again on day 7, half the medium was replaced with IL-2 medium. The method was immunoSEQ multiplex PCR; TCRdb's version includes in-frame clones alone and lacks a portion of them. The table lists some 50,000 clones, roughly three fifths of them singletons. The study's findings and limits: The study enrolled few convalescent patients and sampled no early post-infection timepoints.

Concerning this clone: Its cognate antigen is unknown.

The clonotype originates from a human donor who received a COVID-19 vaccine. The rearrangement uses TRBV12-3 or TRBV12-4 and TRBJ2-5; perhaps TRBD1 as D (6 bases). This specimen was CD4+ T cells from PBMCs cultured without peptide, taken before COVID-19 vaccination. Written as DNA, the CDR3 is TGTGCCAGCAGGGCAGGGGTCCAAGAGACCCAGTACTTC. As protein: CASRAGVQETQYF.